This T cell receptor (beta chain) was captured by sequencing in a study of blood T cell repertoires in COVID-19. TCRdb's copy holds only in-frame clones and misses some; the assay was immunoSEQ multiplex PCR. The data show about 240,000 clones, 87% seen once. This clonotype was obtained from a woman aged 25 to 39 with acute COVID-19. The sample taken for sequencing was PBMCs or T cells enriched from blood (not recorded which).

CDR3 coding DNA: TGCGCCAGCAGCTTGGGACAGCTTAACTACGAGCAGTACTTC. It yields the protein CASSLGQLNYEQYF. The chain recombines TRBV5-1 with TRBJ2-7, with a tentative D call TRBD1 (5 bases). V shed 0 bases and J shed 3 bases, with 10 bases lying between them. The CDR3 extends over 14 amino acids. Germline values: CDR1 SGHRS, CDR2 YFSETQ.